This T cell receptor beta chain comes out of a study of T cells in Graves' hyperthyroidism and ophthalmopathy. Whole-study results and caveats: Blood also held most thyroid clonotypes expanded beyond 0.001.

Regions amplified from RNA transcripts were the TCR beta CDR3 regions. TCR CDR3 underwent first-round RT-PCR with the HTBI primer set. TCRdb ran MiXCR on the multiplex PCR reads and lists one entry per CDR3 protein. The data contain 80,000 to 100,000 distinct CDR3 sequences, roughly 37% of them singletons. This clonotype has at least ten counts. Its antigen remains unknown. The receptor was derived from a woman younger than 45 with Graves' hyperthyroidism. The sample was peripheral blood or thyroid tissue (not recorded which).

The CDR3 protein is CATSWGNYGYTF. The CDR3 DNA reads TGTGCCACGTCGTGGGGTAACTATGGCTACACCTTC. The chain links TRBV28 to TRBJ1-2; unclear D gene. The germline V and J ends were trimmed by 10 bases and 1 base, with 10 bases remaining between them. Germline lookup yields CDR1 MDHEN and CDR2 SYDVKM. CDR3 length equals 12 residues.